This T cell receptor beta chain is from a study of cytomegalovirus exposure and HLA in healthy donors. Amplification used 60 Vbeta primers and 13 Jbeta primers. The assay was immunoSEQ multiplex PCR, and TCRdb's table has in-frame clones only and misses some. The sample contains approximately 110,000 clones, about 64% of which appear only once. Germline CDR1 WSHSY, CDR2 SAAADI. The V and J ends lost 5 bases and 3 bases respectively, with 7 bases between them. The CDR3 length is 13 residues. The source is a man younger than 35 in good health and CMV-seropositive. The source material was PBMCs. The genes are TRBV10-2 and TRBJ2-2, with D unclear. Written as DNA, the CDR3 is TGCGCCAGCAGTTCCGGAGACACCGGGGAGCTGTTTTTT. Encoded protein: CASSSGDTGELFF.